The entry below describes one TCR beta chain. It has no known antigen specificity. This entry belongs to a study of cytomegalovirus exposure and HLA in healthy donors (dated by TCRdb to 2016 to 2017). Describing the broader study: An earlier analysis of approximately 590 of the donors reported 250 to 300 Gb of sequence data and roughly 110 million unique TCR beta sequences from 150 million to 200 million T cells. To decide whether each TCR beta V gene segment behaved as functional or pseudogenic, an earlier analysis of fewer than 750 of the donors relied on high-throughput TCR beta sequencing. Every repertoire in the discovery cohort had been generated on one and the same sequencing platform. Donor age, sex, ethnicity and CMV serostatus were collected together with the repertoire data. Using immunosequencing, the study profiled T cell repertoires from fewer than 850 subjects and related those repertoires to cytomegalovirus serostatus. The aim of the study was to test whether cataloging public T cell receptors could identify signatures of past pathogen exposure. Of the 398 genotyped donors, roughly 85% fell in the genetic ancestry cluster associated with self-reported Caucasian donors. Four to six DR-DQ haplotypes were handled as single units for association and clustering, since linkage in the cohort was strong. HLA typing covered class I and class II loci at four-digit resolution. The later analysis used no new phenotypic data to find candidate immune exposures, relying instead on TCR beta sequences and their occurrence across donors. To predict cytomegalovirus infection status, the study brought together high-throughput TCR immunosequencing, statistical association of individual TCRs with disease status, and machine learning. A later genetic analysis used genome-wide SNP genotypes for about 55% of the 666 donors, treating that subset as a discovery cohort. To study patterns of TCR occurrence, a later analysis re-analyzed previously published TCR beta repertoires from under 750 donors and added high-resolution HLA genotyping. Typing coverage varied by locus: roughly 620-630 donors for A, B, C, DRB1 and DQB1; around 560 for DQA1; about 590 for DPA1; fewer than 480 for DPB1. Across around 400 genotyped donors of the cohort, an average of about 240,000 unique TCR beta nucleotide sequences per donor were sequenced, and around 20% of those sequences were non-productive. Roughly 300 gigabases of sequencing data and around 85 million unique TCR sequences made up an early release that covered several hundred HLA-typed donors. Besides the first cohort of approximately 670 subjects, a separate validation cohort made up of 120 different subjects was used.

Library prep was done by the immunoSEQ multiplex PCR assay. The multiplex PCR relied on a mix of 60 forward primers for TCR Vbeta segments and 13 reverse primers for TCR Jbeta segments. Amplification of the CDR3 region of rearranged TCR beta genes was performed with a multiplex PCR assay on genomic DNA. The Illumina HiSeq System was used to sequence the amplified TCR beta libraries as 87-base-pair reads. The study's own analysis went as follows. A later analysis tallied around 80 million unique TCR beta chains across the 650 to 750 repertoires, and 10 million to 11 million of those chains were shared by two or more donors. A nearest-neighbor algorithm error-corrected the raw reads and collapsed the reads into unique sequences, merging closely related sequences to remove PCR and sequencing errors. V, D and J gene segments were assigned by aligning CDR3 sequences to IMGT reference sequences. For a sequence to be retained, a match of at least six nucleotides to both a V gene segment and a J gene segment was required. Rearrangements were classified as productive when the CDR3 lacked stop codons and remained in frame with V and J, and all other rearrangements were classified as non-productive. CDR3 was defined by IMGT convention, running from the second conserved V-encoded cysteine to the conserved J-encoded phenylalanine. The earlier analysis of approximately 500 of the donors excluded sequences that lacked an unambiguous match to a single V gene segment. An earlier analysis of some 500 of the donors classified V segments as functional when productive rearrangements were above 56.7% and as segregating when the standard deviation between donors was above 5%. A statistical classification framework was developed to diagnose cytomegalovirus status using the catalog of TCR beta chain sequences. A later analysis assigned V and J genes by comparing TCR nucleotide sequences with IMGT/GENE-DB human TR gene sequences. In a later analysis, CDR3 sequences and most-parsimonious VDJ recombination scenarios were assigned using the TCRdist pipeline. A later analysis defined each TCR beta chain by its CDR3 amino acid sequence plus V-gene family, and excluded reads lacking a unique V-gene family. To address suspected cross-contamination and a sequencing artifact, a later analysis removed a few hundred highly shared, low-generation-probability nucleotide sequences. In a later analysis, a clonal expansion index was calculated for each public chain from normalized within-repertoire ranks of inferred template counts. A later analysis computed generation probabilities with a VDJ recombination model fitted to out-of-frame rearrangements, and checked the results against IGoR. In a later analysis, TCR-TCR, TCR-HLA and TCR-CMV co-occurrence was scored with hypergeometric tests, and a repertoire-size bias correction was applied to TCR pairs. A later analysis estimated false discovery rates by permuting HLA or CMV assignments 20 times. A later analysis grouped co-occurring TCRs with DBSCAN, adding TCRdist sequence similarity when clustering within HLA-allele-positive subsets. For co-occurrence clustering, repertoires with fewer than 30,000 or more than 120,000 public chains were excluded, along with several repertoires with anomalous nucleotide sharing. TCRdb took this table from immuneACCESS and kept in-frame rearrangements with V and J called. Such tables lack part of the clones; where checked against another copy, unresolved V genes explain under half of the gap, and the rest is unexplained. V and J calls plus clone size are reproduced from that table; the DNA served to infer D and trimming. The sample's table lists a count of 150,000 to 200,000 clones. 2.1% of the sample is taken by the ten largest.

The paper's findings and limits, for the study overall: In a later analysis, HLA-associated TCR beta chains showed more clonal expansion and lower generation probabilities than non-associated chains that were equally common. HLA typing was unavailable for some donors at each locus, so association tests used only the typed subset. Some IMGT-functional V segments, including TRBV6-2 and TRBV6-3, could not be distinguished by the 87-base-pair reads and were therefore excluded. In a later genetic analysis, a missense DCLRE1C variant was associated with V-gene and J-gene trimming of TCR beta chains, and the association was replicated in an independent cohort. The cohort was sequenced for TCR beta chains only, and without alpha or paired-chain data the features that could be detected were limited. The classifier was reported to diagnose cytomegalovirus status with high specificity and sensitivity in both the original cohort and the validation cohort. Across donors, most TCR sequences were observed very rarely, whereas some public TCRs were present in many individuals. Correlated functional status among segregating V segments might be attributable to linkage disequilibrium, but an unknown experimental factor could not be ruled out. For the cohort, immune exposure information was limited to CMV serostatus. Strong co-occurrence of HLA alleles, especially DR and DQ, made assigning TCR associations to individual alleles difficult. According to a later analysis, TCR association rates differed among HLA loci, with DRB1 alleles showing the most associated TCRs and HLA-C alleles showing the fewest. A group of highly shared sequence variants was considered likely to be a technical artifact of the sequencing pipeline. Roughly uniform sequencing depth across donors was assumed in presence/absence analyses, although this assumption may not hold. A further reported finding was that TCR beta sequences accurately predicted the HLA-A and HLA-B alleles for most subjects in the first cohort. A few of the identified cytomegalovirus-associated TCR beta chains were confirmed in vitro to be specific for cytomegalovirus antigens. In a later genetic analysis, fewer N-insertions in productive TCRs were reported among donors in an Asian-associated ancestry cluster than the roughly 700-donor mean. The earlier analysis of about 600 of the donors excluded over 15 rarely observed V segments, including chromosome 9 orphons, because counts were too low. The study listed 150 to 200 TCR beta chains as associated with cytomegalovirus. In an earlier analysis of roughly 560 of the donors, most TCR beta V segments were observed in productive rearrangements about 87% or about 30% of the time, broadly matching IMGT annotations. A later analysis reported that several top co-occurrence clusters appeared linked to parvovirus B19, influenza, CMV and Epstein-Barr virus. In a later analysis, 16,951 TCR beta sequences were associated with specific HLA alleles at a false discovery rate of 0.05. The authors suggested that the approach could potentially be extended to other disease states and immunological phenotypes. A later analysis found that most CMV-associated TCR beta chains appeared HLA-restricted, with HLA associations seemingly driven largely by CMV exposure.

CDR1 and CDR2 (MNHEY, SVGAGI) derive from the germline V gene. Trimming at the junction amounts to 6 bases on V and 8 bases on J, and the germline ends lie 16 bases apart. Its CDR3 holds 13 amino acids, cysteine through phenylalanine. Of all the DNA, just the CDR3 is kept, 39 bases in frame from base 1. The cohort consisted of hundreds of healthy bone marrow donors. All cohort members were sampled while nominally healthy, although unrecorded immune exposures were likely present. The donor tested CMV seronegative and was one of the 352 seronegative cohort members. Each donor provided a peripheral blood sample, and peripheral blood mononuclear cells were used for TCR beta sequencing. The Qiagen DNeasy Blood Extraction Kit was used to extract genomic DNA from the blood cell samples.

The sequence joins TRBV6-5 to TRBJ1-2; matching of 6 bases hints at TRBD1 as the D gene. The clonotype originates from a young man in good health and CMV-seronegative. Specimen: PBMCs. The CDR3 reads CASRTQGTRGYTF. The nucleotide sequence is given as TGTGCCAGCAGGACCCAGGGGACGAGGGGCTACACCTTC.